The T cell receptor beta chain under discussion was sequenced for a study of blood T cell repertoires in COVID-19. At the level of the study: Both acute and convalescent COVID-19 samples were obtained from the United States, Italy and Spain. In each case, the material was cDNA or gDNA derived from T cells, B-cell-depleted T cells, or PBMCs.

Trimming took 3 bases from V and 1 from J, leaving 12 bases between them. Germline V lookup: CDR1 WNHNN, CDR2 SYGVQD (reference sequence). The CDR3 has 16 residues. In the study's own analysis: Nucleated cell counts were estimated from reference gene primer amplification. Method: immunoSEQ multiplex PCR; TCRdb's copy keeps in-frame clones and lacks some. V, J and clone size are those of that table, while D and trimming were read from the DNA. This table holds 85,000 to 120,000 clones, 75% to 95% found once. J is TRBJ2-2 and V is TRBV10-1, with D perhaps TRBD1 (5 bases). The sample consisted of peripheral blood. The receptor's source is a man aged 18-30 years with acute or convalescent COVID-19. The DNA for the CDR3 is TGCGCCAGCAGTGAACTCCCAGGGAAGAACACCGGGGAGCTGTTTTTT. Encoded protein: CASSELPGKNTGELFF.